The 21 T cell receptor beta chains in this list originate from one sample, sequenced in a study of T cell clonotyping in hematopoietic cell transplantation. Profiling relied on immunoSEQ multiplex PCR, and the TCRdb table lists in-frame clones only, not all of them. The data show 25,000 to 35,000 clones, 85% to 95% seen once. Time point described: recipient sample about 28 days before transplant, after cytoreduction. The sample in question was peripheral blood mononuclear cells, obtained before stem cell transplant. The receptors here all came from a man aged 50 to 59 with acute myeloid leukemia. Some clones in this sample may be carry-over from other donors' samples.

The chain's CDR3 is CASSGRGRGKNIQYF. The CDR3, as DNA: TGTGCCAGCAGCGGCCGGGGGCGGGGCAAAAACATTCAGTACTTC. The chain joins TRBV13 to TRBJ2-4; D is perhaps TRBD1 or TRBD2 (6 bases each). V was shortened by 5 bases and J by 3 bases, with 14 bases between the two germline ends. CDR3 size: 15 residues. CDR1 is PRHDT and CDR2 is FYEKMQ in the germline V gene (reference sequence).

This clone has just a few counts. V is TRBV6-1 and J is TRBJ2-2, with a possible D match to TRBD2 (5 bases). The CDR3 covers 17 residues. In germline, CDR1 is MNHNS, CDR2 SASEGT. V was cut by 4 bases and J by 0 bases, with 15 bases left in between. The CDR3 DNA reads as TGTGCCAGCAGTGCTCCTCGGGGTACCTCGAACACCGGGGAGCTGTTTTTT. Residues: CASSAPRGTSNTGELFF.

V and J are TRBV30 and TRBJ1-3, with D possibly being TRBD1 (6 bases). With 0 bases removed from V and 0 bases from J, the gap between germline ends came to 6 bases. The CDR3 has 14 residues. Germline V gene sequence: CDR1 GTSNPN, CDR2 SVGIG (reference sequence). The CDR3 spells CAWSVQGSGNTIYF. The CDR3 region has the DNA TGTGCCTGGAGTGTACAGGGCTCTGGAAACACCATATATTTT.

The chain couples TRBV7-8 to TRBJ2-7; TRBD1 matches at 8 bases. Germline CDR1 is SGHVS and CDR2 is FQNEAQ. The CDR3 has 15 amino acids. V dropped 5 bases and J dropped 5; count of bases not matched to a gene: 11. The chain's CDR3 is CASSQTNRGWDEQYF. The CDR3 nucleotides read TGTGCCAGCAGCCAAACCAACAGGGGGTGGGACGAGCAGTACTTC.

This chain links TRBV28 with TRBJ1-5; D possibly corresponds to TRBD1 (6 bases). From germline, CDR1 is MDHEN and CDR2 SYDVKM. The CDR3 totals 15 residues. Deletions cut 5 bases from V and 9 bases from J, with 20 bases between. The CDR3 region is CASSPLTGPVGPQHF. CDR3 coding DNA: TGTGCCAGCAGTCCCCTGACAGGCCCTGTGGGGCCCCAGCATTTT.

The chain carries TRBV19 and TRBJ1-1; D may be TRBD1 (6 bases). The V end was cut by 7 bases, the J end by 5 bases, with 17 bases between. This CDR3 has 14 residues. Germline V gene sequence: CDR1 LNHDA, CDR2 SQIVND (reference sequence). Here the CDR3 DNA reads TGTGCCAGTAAATTTCGTGAGGGGGGTACTGAAGCTTTCTTT. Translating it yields CASKFREGGTEAFF.

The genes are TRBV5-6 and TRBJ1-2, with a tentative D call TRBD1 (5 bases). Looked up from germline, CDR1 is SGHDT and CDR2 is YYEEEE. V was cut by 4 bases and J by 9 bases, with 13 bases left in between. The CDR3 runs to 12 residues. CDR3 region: CASSGEGRRYTF. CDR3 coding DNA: TGTGCCAGCAGCGGAGAGGGACGACGCTACACCTTC.

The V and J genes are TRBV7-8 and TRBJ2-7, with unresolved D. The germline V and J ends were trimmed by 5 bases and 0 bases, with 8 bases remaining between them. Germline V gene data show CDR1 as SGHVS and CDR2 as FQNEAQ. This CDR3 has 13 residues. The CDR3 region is CASSPSDSYEQYF. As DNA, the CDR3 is TGTGCCAGCAGCCCCAGCGACTCCTACGAGCAGTACTTC.

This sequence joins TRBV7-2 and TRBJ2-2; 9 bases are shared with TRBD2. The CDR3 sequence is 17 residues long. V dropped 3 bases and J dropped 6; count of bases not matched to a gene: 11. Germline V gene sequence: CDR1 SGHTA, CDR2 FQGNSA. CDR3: CASSFGERGALAGELFF. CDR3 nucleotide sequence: TGTGCCAGCAGCTTTGGGGAGCGGGGGGCCCTTGCCGGGGAGCTGTTTTTT.

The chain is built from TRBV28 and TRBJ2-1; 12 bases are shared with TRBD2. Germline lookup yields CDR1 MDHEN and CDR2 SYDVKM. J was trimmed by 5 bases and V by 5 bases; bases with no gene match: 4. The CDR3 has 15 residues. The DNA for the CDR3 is TGTGCCAGCAGTCGGACTAGCGGGATGAACAATGAGCAGTTCTTC. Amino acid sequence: CASSRTSGMNNEQFF.

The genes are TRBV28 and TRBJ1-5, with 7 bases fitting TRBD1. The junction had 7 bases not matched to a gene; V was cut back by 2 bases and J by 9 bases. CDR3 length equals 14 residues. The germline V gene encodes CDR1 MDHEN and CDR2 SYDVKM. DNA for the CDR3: TGTGCCAGCAGTTTACGGCGACAGGGTACGCCCCAGCATTTT. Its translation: CASSLRRQGTPQHF.

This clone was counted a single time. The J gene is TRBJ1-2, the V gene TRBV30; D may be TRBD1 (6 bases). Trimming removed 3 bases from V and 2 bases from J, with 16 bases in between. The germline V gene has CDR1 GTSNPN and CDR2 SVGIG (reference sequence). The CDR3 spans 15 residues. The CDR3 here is CAWRQGRLTNYGYTF. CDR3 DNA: TGTGCCTGGAGACAGGGACGTCTTACGAACTATGGCTACACCTTC.

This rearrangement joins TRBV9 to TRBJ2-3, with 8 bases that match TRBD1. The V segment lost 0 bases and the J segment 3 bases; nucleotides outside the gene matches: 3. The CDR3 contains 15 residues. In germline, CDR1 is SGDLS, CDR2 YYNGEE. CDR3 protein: CASSVVGDRTDTQYF. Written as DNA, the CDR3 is TGTGCCAGCAGCGTAGTAGGGGACAGGACAGATACGCAGTATTTT. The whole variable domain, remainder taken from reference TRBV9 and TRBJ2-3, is DSGVTQTPKHLITATGQRVTLRCSPRSGDLSVYWYQQSLDQGLQFLIQYYNGEERAKGNILERFSAQQFPDLHSELNLSSLELGDSALYFCASSVVGDRTDTQYFGPGTRLTVL.

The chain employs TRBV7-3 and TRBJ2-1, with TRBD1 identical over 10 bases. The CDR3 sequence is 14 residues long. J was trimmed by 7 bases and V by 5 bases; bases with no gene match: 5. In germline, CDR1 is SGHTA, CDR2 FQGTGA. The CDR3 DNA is TGTGCCAGCAGCCTGGGACAGGGGTGGAATGAGCAGTTCTTC. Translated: CASSLGQGWNEQFF. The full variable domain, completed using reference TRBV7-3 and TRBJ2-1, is GAGVSQTPSNKVTEKGKYVELRCDPISGHTALYWYRQSLGQGPEFLIYFQGTGAADDSGLPNDRFFAVRPEGSVSTLKIQRTERGDSAVYLCASSLGQGWNEQFFGPGTRLTVL.

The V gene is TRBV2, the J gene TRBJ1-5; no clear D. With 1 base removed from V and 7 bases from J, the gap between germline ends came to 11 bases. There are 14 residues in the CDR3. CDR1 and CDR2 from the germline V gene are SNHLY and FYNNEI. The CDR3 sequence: CASSEEYLGQPQHF. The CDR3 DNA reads TGTGCCAGCAGTGAAGAGTATTTAGGGCAGCCCCAGCATTTT. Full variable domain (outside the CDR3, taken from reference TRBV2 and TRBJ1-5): EPEVTQTPSHQVTQMGQEVILRCVPISNHLYFYWYRQILGQKVEFLVSFYNNEISEKSEIFDDQFSVERPDGSNFTLKIRSTKLEDSAMYFCASSEEYLGQPQHFGDGTRLSIL.

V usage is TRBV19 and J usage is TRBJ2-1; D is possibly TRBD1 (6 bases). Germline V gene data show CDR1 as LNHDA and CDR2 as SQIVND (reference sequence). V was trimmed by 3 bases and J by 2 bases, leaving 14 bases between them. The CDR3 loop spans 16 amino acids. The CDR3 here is CASSIDSAGAYNEQFF. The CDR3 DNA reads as TGTGCCAGTAGTATTGATTCTGCAGGGGCCTACAATGAGCAGTTCTTC.

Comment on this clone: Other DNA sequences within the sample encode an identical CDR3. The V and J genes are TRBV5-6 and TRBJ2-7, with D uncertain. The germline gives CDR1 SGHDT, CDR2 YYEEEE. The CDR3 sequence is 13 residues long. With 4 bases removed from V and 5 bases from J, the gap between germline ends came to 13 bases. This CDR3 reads CASSLGGSNEQYF. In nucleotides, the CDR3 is TGTGCCAGCAGCCTGGGTGGATCCAACGAGCAGTACTTC.

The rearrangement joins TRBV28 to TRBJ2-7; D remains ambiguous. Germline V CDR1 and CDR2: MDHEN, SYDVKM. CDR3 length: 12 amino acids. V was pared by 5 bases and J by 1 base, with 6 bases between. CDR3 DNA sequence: TGTGCCAGCAGTCCCAAGTCCTACGAGCAGTACTTC. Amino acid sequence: CASSPKSYEQYF.

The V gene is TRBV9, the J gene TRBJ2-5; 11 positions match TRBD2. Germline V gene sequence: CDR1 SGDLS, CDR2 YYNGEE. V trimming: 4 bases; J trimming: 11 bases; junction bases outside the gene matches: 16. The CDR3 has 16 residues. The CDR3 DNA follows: TGTGCCAGCAGCCCCCATAGCGGGGGGGCCGTTGGTGTGCAGTACTTC. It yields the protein CASSPHSGGAVGVQYF.

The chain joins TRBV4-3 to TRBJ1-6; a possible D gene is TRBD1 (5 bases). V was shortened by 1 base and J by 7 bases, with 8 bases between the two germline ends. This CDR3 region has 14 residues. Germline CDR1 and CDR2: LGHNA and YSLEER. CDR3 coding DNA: TGCGCCAGCAGCCAAGCCCAGGGAAATTCACCCCTCCACTTT. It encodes CASSQAQGNSPLHF.

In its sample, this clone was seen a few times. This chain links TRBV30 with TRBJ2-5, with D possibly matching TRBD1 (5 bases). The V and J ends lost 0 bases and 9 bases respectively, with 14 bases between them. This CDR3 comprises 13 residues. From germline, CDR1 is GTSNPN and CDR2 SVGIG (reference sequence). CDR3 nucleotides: TGTGCCTGGAGTGTACGGTCGGAGACAGCCCAGTACTTC. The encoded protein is CAWSVRSETAQYF.